This entry describes one TCR beta chain. The antigen is undetermined. The data were obtained in a study of shared clonotypes between healthy human individuals. Overall study findings and caveats: Richness estimates generally favored naive over memory subsets. The sharing of approximately 4.6% of naive CD4 clonotypes was seen across a handful of donors. The study drew on few donors, limiting represented genetic and exposure-history diversity.

In germline, CDR1 is MDHEN, CDR2 SYDVKM. J was trimmed by 2 bases and V by 2 bases; bases with no gene match: 6. The CDR3 loop spans 15 amino acids. Some clones are missing from TCRdb's copy, which holds only in-frame ones; the method was immunoSEQ multiplex PCR. This repertoire shows around 1.9 million clones, 85% to 95% found once; its top ten account for around 1.8%. Naive-designated CD8 cells lacked CD45RO, were positively enriched for CCR7, and omitted terminally differentiated effector memory CD45RA+ cells. The sequence came from a man between 18 and 29 years old in good health. Some clones in this sample may be carry-over from other donors' samples. Source material: naive CD8+ T cells from PBMCs. The J gene is TRBJ2-7, the V gene TRBV28; 7 nucleotides align to TRBD2. CDR3 in DNA: TGTGCCAGCAGTTTAGGGTTGGGGACTACCTACGAGCAGTACTTC. Protein: CASSLGLGTTYEQYF.